A selection of T cell receptor beta chains follows, all from one sample in a study of CD8+ T cells in alopecia areata. Assay used: immunoSEQ multiplex PCR; TCRdb lists only in-frame clones, some missing. The table includes around 190,000 clones, roughly 50% detected once. Sequencing was done on a sample of CD8+ T cells sorted from blood. Receptor source: a human donor in good health. CDR3s include the opening cysteine and the closing phenylalanine or tryptophan. The order of the fields is J gene, D gene, clone size, V gene, CDR3 DNA, CDR3 protein. D genes are given only for firm matches. A row's size may be missing; if present it is once, few, many or a size class.

TRBJ1-2,NA,NA,TRBV5-1,TGCGCCAGCAGCGTGACGGTGTCTGATGGCTACACCTTC,CASSVTVSDGYTF
TRBJ1-1,NA,NA,TRBV5-4,TGTGCCAGCAGCGTATGGGGCAACACTGAAGCTTTCTTT,CASSVWGNTEAFF
TRBJ1-2,TRBD1,once,TRBV6-5,TGTGCCAGCAGTGAAGTAGGGGGCGGCTATGGCTACACCTTC,CASSEVGGGYGYTF
TRBJ1-6,NA,once,TRBV7-9,TGTGCCAGCACCACATTGGTACCCCTCCACTTT,CASTTLVPLHF
TRBJ1-6,NA,NA,TRBV30,TGTGCCTGGGGGTCAACCGGGACGGGATATAATTCACCCCTCCACTTT,CAWGSTGTGYNSPLHF
TRBJ2-7,NA,NA,TRBV27,TGTGCCAGCAGTTCGACAGAGAGCTCCTACGAGCAGTACTTC,CASSSTESSYEQYF
TRBJ2-5,NA,NA,TRBV25-1,TGTGCCATTCCGGGAGAGACCCAGTACTTC,CAIPGETQYF
TRBJ1-2,NA,few,TRBV29-1,TGCAGCGTTGATAACGGAGACTATGGCTACACCTTC,CSVDNGDYGYTF
TRBJ1-2,NA,NA,TRBV11-2,TGTGCCAGCAGCCGACTCAATGGCTACACCTTC,CASSRLNGYTF
TRBJ2-5,NA,NA,TRBV6-1,TGTGCCAGCAGTCCCCACGGGGAGACCCAGTACTTC,CASSPHGETQYF
TRBJ2-3,TRBD2,once,TRBV9,TGTGCCAGCTCGGAAGCGGGACGAGATACGCAGTATTTT,CASSEAGRDTQYF
TRBJ2-2,TRBD1,NA,TRBV29-1,TGCAGCGTTGAAGGGACAGGGCCCACCGGGGAGCTGTTTTTT,CSVEGTGPTGELFF
TRBJ2-7,NA,few,TRBV29-1,TGCAGCGTTGAAGCCCTCGGCGAGCAGTACTTC,CSVEALGEQYF
TRBJ2-1,TRBD1,NA,TRBV4-1,TGCGCCAGCAGCCCACAAACCGGGACAGGGACTAATGAGCAGTTCTTC,CASSPQTGTGTNEQFF
TRBJ1-1,NA,NA,TRBV4-1,TGCGCCAGCAGCCAAGGAGGGGGGCGAGAGACTGAAGCTTTCTTT,CASSQGGGRETEAFF
TRBJ1-5,NA,NA,TRBV5-8,TGTGCCAGCACCCCCCGGGGGAGGAATCAGCCCCAGCATTTT,CASTPRGRNQPQHF
TRBJ1-1,NA,NA,TRBV2,TGTGCCAGCCCCGAGCTTCGGAAGGAAGCTTTCTTT,CASPELRKEAFF
TRBJ2-3,NA,NA,TRBV7-2,TGTGCCAGCAGCTTAGGCACAGATACGCAGTATTTT,CASSLGTDTQYF
TRBJ1-2,TRBD1,few,TRBV7-9,TGTGCCAGCAGCTACCGGACAGGGAACCGTGGCTACACCTTC,CASSYRTGNRGYTF
TRBJ1-1,NA,NA,TRBV27,TGTGCCAGCAGTCCCCTCGGGAACACTGAAGCTTTCTTT,CASSPLGNTEAFF
TRBJ2-2,NA,few,TRBV5-1,TGCGCCAGCAGCTTGGCCCCTGTCACCGGGGAGCTGTTTTTT,CASSLAPVTGELFF
TRBJ2-7,NA,NA,TRBV29-1,TGCAGCGTTAACAGGGATAACGAGCAGTACTTC,CSVNRDNEQYF
TRBJ2-2,NA,few,TRBV6-6,TGTGCCAGCAGTTACTCGGGGAACACCGGGGAGCTGTTTTTT,CASSYSGNTGELFF
TRBJ2-5,NA,NA,TRBV5-1,TGCGCCAGCAGCTTGGTGGGGGGCCCGATGGAGACCCAGTACTTC,CASSLVGGPMETQYF
TRBJ2-1,NA,NA,TRBV5-6,TGTGCCAGCAGCGTGACTAGAGCGTACAATGAGCAGTTCTTC,CASSVTRAYNEQFF
TRBJ1-2,NA,NA,TRBV27,TGTGCCAGCAGTTTCGGACGGAACTATGGCTACACCTTC,CASSFGRNYGYTF
TRBJ2-7,NA,NA,TRBV11-2,TGTGCCAGCAGCTTTCAGGGCAACGAGCAGTACTTC,CASSFQGNEQYF
TRBJ1-2,TRBD1,few,TRBV7-9,TGTGCCAGCAGCCCGGGACAGGTTGACTATGGCTACACCTTC,CASSPGQVDYGYTF
TRBJ2-7,NA,NA,TRBV15,TGTGCCACCAGCAGAGAGGGCTACGAGCAGTACTTC,CATSREGYEQYF
TRBJ1-5,TRBD1,NA,TRBV2,TGTGCCAGCAGTTCAAGAGGACAGGGTAATCAGCCCCAGCATTTT,CASSSRGQGNQPQHF
TRBJ2-1,NA,few,TRBV5-1,TGCGCCAGCAGCTTGCTACAGCTCCAGGGAGGCTACAATGAGCAGTTCTTC,CASSLLQLQGGYNEQFF
TRBJ1-4,NA,few,TRBV2,TGTGCCAGCAGTGATGCAGAGACCAATGAAAAACTGTTTTTT,CASSDAETNEKLFF
TRBJ2-5,NA,NA,TRBV29-1,TGCAGCGTTGTTCGGGCAGCCCTGGGGACCCAGTACTTC,CSVVRAALGTQYF
TRBJ1-1,NA,NA,TRBV7-8,TGTGCCAGCAGCTATGACTACTTGGACGGTTGGAACACTGAAGCTTTCTTT,CASSYDYLDGWNTEAFF
TRBJ2-1,NA,few,TRBV5-4,TGTGCCAGCAGCTTGGGGACAGAGCAGTTCTTC,CASSLGTEQFF
TRBJ2-7,NA,NA,TRBV5-6,TGTGCCAGCAGCTTTACCACCGGGACGGAAGGCTACGAGCAGTACTTC,CASSFTTGTEGYEQYF
TRBJ1-2,NA,NA,TRBV4-2,TGTGCCAGCAGCCAAGCAGGTGTGGGAAAGGAACCCGGCTACACCTTC,CASSQAGVGKEPGYTF
TRBJ2-5,NA,once,TRBV7-9,TGTGCCAGCAGCGGCAGGTTAGCGAACCAAGAGACCCAGTACTTC,CASSGRLANQETQYF
TRBJ2-2,NA,few,TRBV5-1,TGCGCCAGCAGCTTGGGGATTAACACCGGGGAGCTGTTTTTT,CASSLGINTGELFF
TRBJ2-2,NA,few,TRBV19,TGTGCCAGTAGTATAGGGAGCACCGGGGAGCTGTTTTTT,CASSIGSTGELFF
TRBJ2-7,NA,NA,TRBV14,TGTGCCAGCAGCCTCACGGCAGGGTACCCCGAGCAGTACTTC,CASSLTAGYPEQYF
TRBJ1-4,NA,few,TRBV7-9,TGTGCCAGTAAGGGAACTAATGAAAAACTGTTTTTT,CASKGTNEKLFF
TRBJ1-5,NA,NA,TRBV7-8,TGTGCCAGCAGCTTAGGCGGAGGCATTCAGCCCCAGCATTTT,CASSLGGGIQPQHF
TRBJ2-7,NA,NA,TRBV29-1,TGCAGCGTTGAATTACGGGATTACGAGCAGTACTTC,CSVELRDYEQYF
TRBJ2-7,NA,once,TRBV13,TGTGCCAGCAGCTTAGGCCTTGGGTACGAGCAGTACTTC,CASSLGLGYEQYF